The 5 T cell receptor beta chains reported below all come from one sample, sequenced in a study of blood T cell repertoires in COVID-19. The data were produced by immunoSEQ multiplex PCR, yet TCRdb's version contains in-frame clones alone and is incomplete. Altogether fewer than 400,000 clones are present, approximately 83% being singletons, with the ten largest covering under 2.5%. The specimen sequenced was PBMCs or T cells enriched from blood (not recorded which). The source of these receptors is a man aged 30 to 45 who had recovered from COVID-19.

The chain employs TRBV30 and TRBJ1-2, with D perhaps matching TRBD1 (6 bases). The germline gives CDR1 GTSNPN, CDR2 SVGIG (reference sequence). This CDR3 has 13 amino acids. V was shortened by 1 base and J by 4 bases, with 10 bases between the two germline ends. CDR3 sequence: CAWSDQGFYGYTF. CDR3 coding DNA: TGTGCCTGGAGTGATCAGGGGTTCTATGGCTACACCTTC.

V usage is TRBV27 and J usage is TRBJ2-7; perhaps TRBD1 as D (5 bases). Germline V gene sequence: CDR1 MNHEY, CDR2 SMNVEV (reference sequence). V gave up 4 bases and J gave up 3 bases, with 16 bases separating them. This CDR3 is built from 15 residues. As DNA, the CDR3 is TGTGCCAGCAGTTCCCTTCTCAGGGATCTCTACGAGCAGTACTTC. Translation: CASSSLLRDLYEQYF.

This chain joins TRBV19 and TRBJ1-1; D perhaps matches TRBD1 (5 bases). Trimming removed 6 bases from V and 1 base from J, with 12 bases in between. The CDR3 runs 14 residues. Per germline, CDR1 LNHDA and CDR2 SQIVND (reference sequence). The CDR3 spells CASRGAGSNTEAFF. The CDR3, as DNA: TGTGCCAGTAGAGGCGCAGGGTCGAACACTGAAGCTTTCTTT.

This chain uses TRBV5-1 with TRBJ2-2; D is undetermined. The CDR3 sequence is 16 residues long. CDR1 and CDR2 (germline): SGHRS, YFSETQ. V was shortened by 0 bases and J by 1 base, with 10 bases between the two germline ends. The chain's CDR3 is CASSLVGSVNTGELFF. The DNA for the CDR3 is TGCGCCAGCAGCTTGGTGGGCTCAGTGAACACCGGGGAGCTGTTTTTT.

This CDR3 is CASSGPTGVNTEAFF. The DNA for the CDR3 is TGTGCCAGCAGTGGTCCCACAGGGGTAAACACTGAAGCTTTCTTT. The J gene is TRBJ1-1, the V gene TRBV2, with 7 bases that match TRBD1. The junction had 7 bases not matched to a gene; V was cut back by 4 bases and J by 2 bases. Germline V gene sequence: CDR1 SNHLY, CDR2 FYNNEI. The CDR3 is 15 residues long.